One and the same sample provided the 14 T cell receptor beta chains below, sequenced in a study of molecular identifiers for immune sequencing clone quantification. TCRdb analysed the PCR reads with MiXCR anew, one entry per CDR3 protein. Of some 680,000 distinct CDR3 sequences in the sample, roughly 27% were seen once. Material: naive CD8+ T cells from blood, with Jurkat cell RNA spiked in. Noted subset: FACS-sorted CD8+CD4-CCR7+CD45RA+ naive T cells. These TCRs come from a human donor in good health. Some libraries in this study had Jurkat cell RNA spiked in.

V and J are TRBV5-3 and TRBJ2-7; D is uncertain. TRBV5-3 is assigned to the ORF class and has an uncertain function. Trimming pared 8 bases from V and 3 bases from J, leaving 15 bases between. The length of the CDR3 is 13 residues. CDR3: CASNPTPSYEQYF. The CDR3 DNA follows: TGTGCCAGCAACCCGACACCGAGCTACGAGCAGTACTTC.

This clonotype has ten or more counts. The rearrangement uses TRBV5-1 and TRBJ1-1; D remains unclear. Germline CDR1 SGHRS, CDR2 YFSETQ. The V end lost 4 bases, the J end lost 0 bases, and 13 bases lay between the germline ends. The CDR3 contains 15 residues. Here the CDR3 DNA reads TGCGCCAGCAGCCCGGTGGGTTTCCTGAACACTGAAGCTTTCTTT. Protein product: CASSPVGFLNTEAFF.

This clonotype was recorded many times. V usage is TRBV6-2 or TRBV6-3 and J usage is TRBJ1-1, with D possibly being TRBD1 (6 bases). V lost 5 bases, J lost 4 bases, and 17 bases lay in between. This CDR3 has 15 amino acids. Germline loops: CDR1 MNHEY, CDR2 SVGEGT. In DNA, the CDR3 is TGTGCCAGCAGTCCACCCCGCGGACAGATCACTGAAGCTTTCTTT. Translated, it gives CASSPPRGQITEAFF.

This clonotype was seen repeatedly, ten times or more. J is TRBJ2-5 and V is TRBV6-5; maybe TRBD2 (5 bases). CDR3 size: 15 residues. Per the germline V gene, CDR1 is MNHEY and CDR2 is SVGAGI. Deletions cut 3 bases from V and 2 bases from J, with 13 bases between. CDR3 amino acids: CASSYTTGRQETQYF. The CDR3 coding sequence is TGTGCCAGCAGTTATACGACGGGGAGACAAGAGACCCAGTACTTC.

Ten or more counts support this clonotype. V and J are TRBV5-6 and TRBJ1-5; D remains unclear. This CDR3 contains 14 residues. Germline CDR1 reads SGHDT; CDR2 reads YYEEEE. Trimming took 6 bases from V and 0 from J, leaving 10 bases between them. The DNA for the CDR3 is TGTGCCAGCACGACGGGTTATAGCAATCAGCCCCAGCATTTT. Protein product: CASTTGYSNQPQHF.

This clonotype was seen a few times. This chain uses TRBV2 with TRBJ1-1; 7 bases match TRBD1. The CDR3 totals 17 residues. Germline-derived CDR1 and CDR2 are SNHLY and FYNNEI. The junction had 13 bases not matched to a gene; V was cut back by 0 bases and J by 6 bases. The CDR3 loop is CASSEALEQGPFPEAFF. CDR3 nucleotide sequence: TGTGCCAGCAGTGAAGCATTGGAACAGGGGCCGTTTCCTGAAGCTTTCTTT.

The table lists this clonotype with many counts. The gene calls are TRBV2 and TRBJ2-7, with 8 bases lining up with TRBD2. With V trimmed by 6 bases and J by 3 bases, 7 bases remained unmatched. The CDR3 extends over 14 amino acids. Germline loops: CDR1 SNHLY, CDR2 FYNNEI. The CDR3 DNA sequence: TGTGCCAGCAGGCCGGGACTAGTCCTCTACGAGCAGTACTTC. Amino acid sequence: CASRPGLVLYEQYF.

This clonotype was recorded a few times. This rearrangement joins TRBV9 to TRBJ1-1; the D gene is possibly TRBD1 (6 bases). Germline CDR1 reads SGDLS; CDR2 reads YYNGEE. The CDR3 length is 13 residues. With 0 bases removed from V and 4 bases from J, the gap between germline ends came to 7 bases. The CDR3 reads CASSVEDSTEAFF. The CDR3 coding sequence is TGTGCCAGCAGCGTAGAGGACAGCACTGAAGCTTTCTTT.

This clonotype appeared many times. J is TRBJ1-2 and V is TRBV2; 10 bases align to TRBD1. The CDR3 contains 15 residues. The V and J ends lost 5 bases and 8 bases, in that order; junction bases with no gene match: 11. The germline V gene encodes CDR1 SNHLY and CDR2 FYNNEI. The CDR3 sequence: CASSLGQGSSDGYTF. The CDR3 coding sequence is TGTGCCAGCAGTTTGGGACAGGGGTCCTCCGACGGCTACACCTTC.

Points on this clonotype: It may be a read error: a sequence one base away is much more abundant. The V gene is TRBV10-3, the J gene TRBJ2-5; D not resolved. Germline V lookup: CDR1 ENHRY, CDR2 SYGVKD. This CDR3 has 14 amino acids. The CDR3 reads CAISGEGLQEPQYF. The CDR3, as DNA: TGTGCCATCAGTGGGGAAGGTCTACAAGAGCCCCAGTACTTC.

In its sample, this clonotype was seen many times. This rearrangement joins TRBV6-5 to TRBJ2-1, with D perhaps being TRBD1 or TRBD2 (5 bases each). The CDR3 spans 13 residues. From germline, CDR1 is MNHEY and CDR2 SVGAGI. V was pared by 4 bases and J by 8 bases, with 12 bases between. In nucleotides, the CDR3 is TGTGCCAGCAGTTCGTCCGGGGCGGATGAGCAGTTCTTC. It specifies CASSSSGADEQFF.

On this clonotype itself: An end of the junction differs from the germline gene, which may be a read error. The chain has TRBV11-2 and TRBJ2-5; perhaps TRBD2 as D (5 bases). Germline V gives CDR1 SGHAT, CDR2 FQNNGV. CDR3 size: 16 residues. CDR3 DNA: TGTGCCAGCAGCCACTGGGAGCGAGAGGATCAAGTGACCCAGTACTTC. Protein product: CASSHWEREDQVTQYF.

This clonotype was seen only a few times. The chain joins TRBV6-5 to TRBJ2-7; TRBD2 matches 7 bases. V lost 5 bases and J lost 4; bases outside the gene matches: 8. CDR1 and CDR2 from the germline V gene are MNHEY and SVGAGI. CDR3 length equals 14 residues. Here the CDR3 DNA reads TGTGCCAGCAGTGCAGACCCAGCGGGGTACGAGCAGTACTTC. This translates into CASSADPAGYEQYF.

The rearrangement links TRBV6-6 to TRBJ2-1; TRBD2 matches at 13 bases. The V segment lost 7 bases and the J segment 4 bases; nucleotides outside the gene matches: 10. This CDR3 comprises 17 residues. CDR1 MNHNY and CDR2 SVGAGI come from the germline V gene (reference sequence). This CDR3 is CASISGLAGASYNEQFF. CDR3 sequence (DNA): TGTGCCAGCATCAGTGGACTAGCGGGGGCCTCATACAATGAGCAGTTCTTC.